Each of the 30 T cell receptor beta chains below was sequenced from the same sample in a study of T cell repertoires in cytomegalovirus infection. TCRdb called the reads again in MiXCR, with one record for every CDR3 protein. In the table there are 55,000 to 85,000 distinct CDR3 sequences, 3.5% to 4% of which are singletons. Sequenced input: PBMCs. These receptors all come from a human donor in good health (CMV status not recorded). Some clones in this sample may be carry-over from other donors' samples.

This clonotype appeared many times. The chain employs TRBV20-1 and TRBJ1-5, with a weak D call TRBD1 (5 bases). Germline CDR1 reads DFQATT; CDR2 reads SNEGSKA (reference sequence). The CDR3 length is 13 residues. Trimming removed 3 bases from V and 11 bases from J, with 17 bases in between. The CDR3 nucleotides are TGCAGTGCTAGTAGTCAGGGTGCCACGGCCCAGCATTTT. It encodes CSASSQGATAQHF.

This clonotype was seen ten or more times. This sequence joins TRBV7-2 and TRBJ2-5; 7 bases are shared with TRBD1. V trimming: 4 bases; J trimming: 5 bases; junction bases outside the gene matches: 10. The CDR3 runs to 15 residues. Germline assignment: CDR1 SGHTA and CDR2 FQGNSA. CDR3 in amino acids: CASSSYSTGRETQYF. CDR3 DNA sequence: TGTGCCAGCAGCTCCTACTCGACAGGGCGGGAGACCCAGTACTTC.

In its sample, this clonotype was seen many times. The chain recombines TRBV29-1 with TRBJ2-7; TRBD1 matches at 11 bases. Trimming cost V 6 bases and J 5 bases; bases outside gene matches: 9. This CDR3 has 14 amino acids. The germline V gene encodes CDR1 SQVTM and CDR2 ANQGSEA. CDR3 bases: TGCAGCGTGGTCCGGGACAGGGGGGACCACGAGCAGTACTTC. Protein sequence: CSVVRDRGDHEQYF.

This chain connects TRBV7-6 to TRBJ2-1, with no clear D. The CDR3 loop spans 13 amino acids. V lost 5 bases and J 5 bases, leaving 10 bases between the germline ends. Germline loops: CDR1 SGHVS, CDR2 FNYEAQ. CDR3 DNA: TGTGCCAGCAGCCCCGGTGTAGACAATGAGCAGTTCTTC. Protein sequence: CASSPGVDNEQFF.

This clonotype was counted many times. The chain employs TRBV6-2 or TRBV6-3 and TRBJ2-7; 8 nucleotides align to TRBD1. J lost 3 bases, V lost 5 bases, and 6 bases had no gene match. The CDR3 is made up of 14 amino acids. Per germline, CDR1 MNHEY and CDR2 SVGEGT. The CDR3 reads CASSEDRDLYEQYF. In nucleotides, the CDR3 is TGTGCCAGCAGTGAGGACAGGGATCTCTACGAGCAGTACTTC.

This clonotype came up many times. V gene TRBV20-1 combines with J gene TRBJ1-5, with D perhaps matching TRBD1 (5 bases). CDR3 length: 15 amino acids. With 3 bases removed from V and 0 bases from J, the gap between germline ends came to 12 bases. Germline lookup yields CDR1 DFQATT and CDR2 SNEGSKA (reference sequence). The CDR3 spells CSARSRQHSNQPQHF. The CDR3 region has the DNA TGCAGTGCTAGGTCCCGACAGCATAGCAATCAGCCCCAGCATTTT.

There are many counts of this clonotype. This chain connects TRBV7-9 to TRBJ2-2, with D perhaps TRBD1 or TRBD2 (5 bases each). CDR1 is SEHNR, CDR2 FQNEAQ, per germline (reference sequence). The CDR3 is made up of 16 amino acids. V lost 3 bases and J lost 4, with 15 bases in between. The DNA of the CDR3 is TGTGCCAGCAGCTTTCGAGGGACCCTATCCACCGGGGAGCTGTTTTTT. Residues: CASSFRGTLSTGELFF.

This clonotype was seen many times. The chain links TRBV6-5 to TRBJ2-3; 7 nucleotides match TRBD2. In germline, CDR1 is MNHEY, CDR2 SVGAGI. V was clipped by 6 bases and J by 4 bases; unmatched bases: 4. The CDR3 covers 13 residues. The CDR3 loop reads CASSHRGADTQYF. CDR3 nucleotide sequence: TGTGCCAGCAGCCACCGGGGGGCAGATACGCAGTATTTT.

This clonotype was seen repeatedly, ten times or more. V is TRBV7-2 and J is TRBJ2-1, with D perhaps matching TRBD1 or TRBD2 (6 bases each). The CDR3 totals 16 residues. Per germline, CDR1 SGHTA and CDR2 FQGNSA. V lost 1 base and J lost 4, with 14 bases in between. The CDR3 nucleotides are TGTGCCAGCAGCTTAGGGCCGGGGGCTTCGTACAATGAGCAGTTCTTC. This codes for CASSLGPGASYNEQFF. Based on the CDR3 plus reference TRBV7-2 and TRBJ2-1, the full variable domain is GAGVSQSPSNKVTEKGKDVELRCDPISGHTALYWYRQSLGQGLEFLIYFQGNSAPDKSGLPSDRFSAERTGGSVSTLTIQRTQQEDSAVYLCASSLGPGASYNEQFFGPGTRLTVL.

This clonotype was seen many times. The J gene is TRBJ1-5, the V gene TRBV15; D is unclear. The CDR3 has 16 amino acids. V dropped 1 base and J dropped 0 bases, with 10 bases sitting between them. Looked up from germline, CDR1 is LNHNV and CDR2 is YYDKDF (reference sequence). CDR3 sequence reads: CATSRVEGRSNQPQHF. CDR3 sequence (DNA): TGTGCCACCAGCAGAGTGGAGGGTCGTAGCAATCAGCCCCAGCATTTT.

This clonotype was counted at least ten times. This chain joins TRBV7-2 and TRBJ1-5, with TRBD1 identical over 8 bases. The germline V gene encodes CDR1 SGHTA and CDR2 FQGNSA. The CDR3 sequence is 14 residues long. With V trimmed by 4 bases and J by 2 bases, 1 base remained unmatched. CDR3 loop: CASSSTGGNQPQHF. As DNA, the CDR3 is TGTGCCAGCAGCTCGACAGGGGGCAATCAGCCCCAGCATTTT.

This clonotype has ten or more counts. The chain uses TRBV7-2 and TRBJ2-1; D is unresolved. V shed 1 base and J shed 0 bases, with 7 bases lying between them. Germline CDR1 SGHTA, CDR2 FQGNSA. The CDR3 has 15 residues. The CDR3 coding sequence is TGTGCCAGCAGCTTAGTGGTTAGCTCCTACAATGAGCAGTTCTTC. Translation gives CASSLVVSSYNEQFF.

There are many counts of this clonotype. The V call is TRBV15, the J call TRBJ1-4; 7 bases are shared with TRBD1. The CDR3 loop spans 17 amino acids. Germline V gene sequence: CDR1 LNHNV, CDR2 YYDKDF (reference sequence). V was clipped by 4 bases and J by 7 bases; unmatched bases: 15. Here the CDR3 reads CATSNRYGTVRGEKLFF. CDR3 sequence (DNA): TGTGCCACCAGCAACCGATATGGGACAGTCCGGGGTGAAAAACTGTTTTTT.

The table lists this clonotype with many counts. The chain combines TRBV5-1 with TRBJ1-6; no clear D. The germline V gene has CDR1 SGHRS and CDR2 YFSETQ. V lost 2 bases to trimming and J lost 6 bases, with 9 bases between them. The CDR3 totals 14 residues. The CDR3 DNA reads as TGCGCCAGCAGCTTCGGCCGTCGTAATTCACCCCTCCACTTT. Residues: CASSFGRRNSPLHF.

This clonotype was counted ten times or more. The chain combines TRBV7-2 with TRBJ1-2; 9 positions match TRBD1. In germline, CDR1 is SGHTA, CDR2 FQGNSA. The CDR3 contains 16 residues. V was pared by 7 bases and J by 2 bases, with 11 bases of the junction left unmatched. The CDR3 DNA reads as TGTGCCAGCACAATTTCGGGGACAGGGAGAAACTATGGCTACACCTTC. It yields the protein CASTISGTGRNYGYTF.

This clonotype was recorded at least ten times. The chain links TRBV28 to TRBJ2-1; D possibly corresponds to TRBD2 (6 bases). The CDR3 runs 15 residues. Looked up from germline, CDR1 is MDHEN and CDR2 is SYDVKM. Trimming stripped 3 bases from V and 10 bases from J, with 19 bases between. The CDR3 bases are TGTGCCAGCAGTTTGGGGCATATGGGGGAGGAGGAGCAGTTCTTC. It is translated as CASSLGHMGEEEQFF.

Ten or more counts support this clonotype. The chain employs TRBV4-1 and TRBJ2-7, with TRBD2 matching 7 bases. Germline V gives CDR1 MGHRA, CDR2 YSYEKL. Germline trimming cut 0 bases from V and 6 bases from J; bases unmatched to any gene: 8. The CDR3 consists of 15 residues. CDR3 residues: CASSQEGGRISEQYF. CDR3 nucleotide sequence: TGCGCCAGCAGCCAAGAAGGCGGGAGAATTAGCGAGCAGTACTTC.

This clonotype was seen at least ten times. The chain joins TRBV2 to TRBJ1-5; the D is unclear. The germline CDR1 and CDR2 sequences are SNHLY and FYNNEI. V gave up 7 bases and J gave up 1 base, with 11 bases separating them. This CDR3 is built from 14 residues. CDR3 sequence: CASTQGQSNQPQHF. CDR3 sequence (DNA): TGTGCCAGCACCCAAGGGCAGAGCAATCAGCCCCAGCATTTT.

This clonotype was counted many times. CDR3 residues: CSARDGRLAYEQYF. CDR3 coding DNA: TGCAGTGCTAGAGATGGTCGTTTAGCCTACGAGCAGTACTTC. The chain uses TRBV20-1 and TRBJ2-7; no definite D call. This CDR3 has 14 amino acids. CDR1 and CDR2 (germline): DFQATT, SNEGSKA (reference sequence). V lost 0 bases and J lost 2, with 11 bases in between.

At least ten counts were recorded for this clonotype. This chain connects TRBV7-8 to TRBJ2-3; no firm D call. Germline V gene data show CDR1 as SGHVS and CDR2 as FQNEAQ. V was clipped by 1 base and J by 9 bases, with 5 bases between them. The CDR3 length is 11 residues. CDR3 sequence (DNA): TGTGCCAGCAGCTTAGGGGGAACGCAGTATTTT. Its translation: CASSLGGTQYF. Full variable domain (outside the CDR3, taken from reference TRBV7-8 and TRBJ2-3): GAGVSQSPRYKVAKRGQDVALRCDPISGHVSLFWYQQALGQGPEFLTYFQNEAQLDKSGLPSDRFFAERPEGSVSTLKIQRTQQEDSAVYLCASSLGGTQYFGPGTRLTVL.

This clonotype was seen many times. This chain links TRBV19 with TRBJ2-3; D is possibly TRBD2 (6 bases). This CDR3 comprises 13 residues. With 5 bases removed from V and 2 bases from J, the gap between germline ends came to 8 bases. Looked up from germline, CDR1 is LNHDA and CDR2 is SQIVND (reference sequence). The CDR3 loop reads CASSGRYTDTQYF. The CDR3 DNA sequence: TGTGCCAGTAGTGGGAGGTACACAGATACGCAGTATTTT. The entire variable domain, with the rest obtained from reference TRBV19 and TRBJ2-3, is as follows: DGGITQSPKYLFRKEGQNVTLSCEQNLNHDAMYWYRQDPGQGLRLIYYSQIVNDFQKGDIAEGYSVSREKKESFPLTVTSAQKNPTAFYLCASSGRYTDTQYFGPGTRLTVL.

Many counts were recorded for this clonotype. The chain recombines TRBV7-3 with TRBJ1-2, with 8 nucleotides matching TRBD1. Trimming at V came to 3 bases and at J to 4 bases, leaving 1 base not matched to a gene. Germline CDR1 reads SGHTA; CDR2 reads FQGTGA. The CDR3 spans 13 residues. The CDR3 region is CASSLDRVYGYTF. The CDR3 region has the DNA TGTGCCAGCAGCTTGGACAGGGTCTATGGCTACACCTTC.

This clonotype was observed many times. V usage is TRBV6-5 and J usage is TRBJ2-5; no firm D call. This CDR3 has 14 residues. V lost 6 bases and J lost 1, with 12 bases in between. Germline CDR1 MNHEY, CDR2 SVGAGI. CDR3 loop: CASSKHSLQETQYF. CDR3 DNA: TGTGCCAGCAGCAAACACAGCCTCCAAGAGACCCAGTACTTC.

This clonotype was found many times. The V and J genes are TRBV4-1 and TRBJ2-7; no clear D gene. The CDR3 is 13 residues long. V dropped 1 base and J dropped 3 bases, with 7 bases sitting between them. Germline V gene data show CDR1 as MGHRA and CDR2 as YSYEKL. CDR3 sequence reads: CASSQGVGYEQYF. The CDR3 region has the DNA TGCGCCAGCAGCCAAGGTGTCGGCTACGAGCAGTACTTC.

This clonotype occurred many times. The chain combines TRBV7-2 with TRBJ1-1, with no clear D. The CDR3 has 15 residues. Germline values: CDR1 SGHTA, CDR2 FQGNSA. V was shortened by 1 base and J by 2 bases, with 11 bases between the two germline ends. CDR3: CASSLEVARNTEAFF. As DNA, the CDR3 is TGTGCCAGCAGCTTAGAAGTCGCGAGAAACACTGAAGCTTTCTTT.

This clonotype was seen repeatedly, ten times or more. The rearrangement joins TRBV7-9 to TRBJ1-3; D possibly corresponds to TRBD1 (6 bases). The length of the CDR3 is 13 residues. CDR1 SEHNR and CDR2 FQNEAQ come from the germline V gene (reference sequence). The ends were cut back, 7 bases at V and 6 bases at J, with 13 bases in the middle. In DNA, the CDR3 is TGTGCCAGCACCCGGGACACCGCAAACACCATATATTTT. Amino acids: CASTRDTANTIYF.

This clonotype was counted ten times or more. J is TRBJ2-1 and V is TRBV7-2; either TRBD1 or TRBD2 may fit D (5 bases each). Germline CDR1 reads SGHTA; CDR2 reads FQGNSA. There are 16 residues in the CDR3. V gave up 5 bases and J gave up 9 bases, with 23 bases separating them. CDR3 sequence reads: CASSQITGTPDGEQFF. The DNA of the CDR3 is TGTGCCAGCAGCCAAATAACCGGGACCCCAGACGGTGAGCAGTTCTTC.

This clonotype came up a few times. The rearrangement joins TRBV7-2 to TRBJ2-4; possible D gene TRBD2, 7 bases. The germline V and J ends were trimmed by 5 bases and 0 bases, with 20 bases remaining between them. This CDR3 has 18 amino acids. Germline CDR1 is SGHTA and CDR2 is FQGNSA. CDR3 amino acids: CASSPRGGAAIAKNIQYF. CDR3 bases: TGTGCCAGCAGCCCGCGAGGGGGGGCCGCTATAGCCAAAAACATTCAGTACTTC. Variable domain in full (rest from reference TRBV7-2 and TRBJ2-4): GAGVSQSPSNKVTEKGKDVELRCDPISGHTALYWYRQSLGQGLEFLIYFQGNSAPDKSGLPSDRFSAERTGGSVSTLTIQRTQQEDSAVYLCASSPRGGAAIAKNIQYFGAGTRLSVL.

This clonotype was observed at least ten times. J is TRBJ1-1 and V is TRBV7-3; D gene uncertain. V was trimmed by 4 bases and J by 4 bases, leaving 13 bases between them. The germline V gene has CDR1 SGHTA and CDR2 FQGTGA. This CDR3 region has 14 residues. The DNA for the CDR3 is TGTGCCAGCAGCTCAGCTGGTGTGGGCACTGAAGCTTTCTTT. Its protein is CASSSAGVGTEAFF. Drawing the rest from reference TRBV7-3 and TRBJ1-1, the complete variable domain is GAGVSQTPSNKVTEKGKYVELRCDPISGHTALYWYRQSLGQGPEFLIYFQGTGAADDSGLPNDRFFAVRPEGSVSTLKIQRTERGDSAVYLCASSSAGVGTEAFFGQGTRLTVV.

This clonotype turned up a few times. The rearrangement uses TRBV15 and TRBJ2-5; D might be TRBD2 (5 bases). This CDR3 has 14 amino acids. Deletions cut 5 bases from V and 4 bases from J, with 14 bases between. Germline V gene sequence: CDR1 LNHNV, CDR2 YYDKDF (reference sequence). CDR3 residues: CATSVDRGRETQYF. For the CDR3, the DNA is TGTGCCACCAGCGTGGATCGGGGTCGAGAGACCCAGTACTTC.